This TCR beta chain was profiled in a study of blood T cells in healthy people across ages. Study context: About one barcoded beta molecule per two T cells was captured by template switching.

Combining a sample-barcoded 5' primer with a J-beta primer mix, a second PCR ran for about 6 to 12 cycles. From each sample, at least 2.5 million paired-end reads containing CDR3 were obtained. TCRdb independently ran MiXCR on the 5' RACE reads; one entry per CDR3 protein. This sample has roughly 1,500,000 distinct CDR3 sequences, with around 36% found just once. The CDR3 is made up of 14 amino acids. CDR1 and CDR2 (germline): MNHEY, SMNVEV (reference sequence). V was cut by 4 bases and J by 3 bases, with 13 bases left in between. The donors, healthy Caucasians from Russia, were aged about 6 to 95. Specimen: blood. The clonotype comes from a woman in her thirties in good health. The V call is TRBV27, the J call TRBJ2-7, with D possibly being TRBD1 (6 bases). In DNA, the CDR3 is TGTGCCAGCAGTTCCCCTGGGGACAACTACGAGCAGTACTTC. This encodes CASSSPGDNYEQYF.